These 8 T cell receptor beta chains came from one sample sequenced in a study of T cells in Graves' hyperthyroidism and ophthalmopathy. RNA transcripts yielded amplified TCR beta CDR3 regions. Researchers ran a first-round RT-PCR on the TCR CDR3 using the HTBI primer set. TCRdb analysed the multiplex PCR reads with MiXCR anew, one entry per CDR3 protein. The sample records a few hundred thousand distinct CDR3 sequences, around 21% being singletons. The material sequenced was blood. The receptors were sampled from a man younger than 35 with Graves' hyperthyroidism.

This clonotype was recorded at least ten times. This sequence joins TRBV12-3 or TRBV12-4 and TRBJ2-7, with D possibly being TRBD1 (6 bases). This CDR3 region has 14 residues. V lost 4 bases, J lost 7 bases, and 17 bases lay in between. Written as DNA, the CDR3 is TGTGCCAGCAGTTCCGGACAGCCCCTAAGGGAGCAGTACTTC. Translated: CASSSGQPLREQYF.

Ten or more counts support this clonotype. The genes are TRBV29-1 and TRBJ1-2, with D possibly matching TRBD1 (5 bases). The V end lost 4 bases, the J end lost 8 bases, and 14 bases lay between the germline ends. Germline values: CDR1 SQVTM, CDR2 ANQGSEA. The CDR3 loop spans 12 amino acids. CDR3 residues: CSVGNQGRGYTF. The CDR3 DNA sequence: TGCAGCGTTGGTAACCAGGGTAGGGGCTACACCTTC.

This clonotype was counted between two and nine times. The rearrangement links TRBV6-2 or TRBV6-3 to TRBJ1-2; a possible D gene is TRBD1 (6 bases). Germline CDR1 MNHEY, CDR2 SVGEGT. The CDR3 spans 15 residues. Between the trimmed V and J ends, which lost 10 bases and 6 bases, there was a span of 24 bases. The CDR3 reads CATILTLGQLNGYTF. Written as DNA, the CDR3 is TGTGCCACCATCCTAACACTAGGACAGTTGAATGGCTACACCTTC.

This clonotype was counted once. V and J are TRBV12-3 or TRBV12-4 and TRBJ2-7; TRBD2 matches at 13 bases. The V and J ends lost 5 bases and 2 bases, in that order; junction bases with no gene match: 6. CDR3 length: 16 residues. In DNA form, the CDR3 reads TGTGCCAGCAGTCCATCCGGGACTAGCGGGACCTACGAGCAGTACTTC. This codes for CASSPSGTSGTYEQYF.

The rearrangement uses TRBV12-3 or TRBV12-4 and TRBJ1-1; 11 positions match TRBD1. This CDR3 has 13 residues. The J segment lost 11 bases and the V segment lost 6 bases, leaving 8 bases of the junction unmatched. CDR3 nucleotides: TGTGCCAGCAGAGGACAGGGGGCGGATAACGCTTTCTTT. Residues: CASRGQGADNAFF.

Note on this clonotype: Just one base apart from a much larger clone, this may be a read error. This chain links TRBV12-3 or TRBV12-4 with TRBJ1-5; unclear D gene. This CDR3 region has 14 residues. The CDR3 coding sequence is TGTTCCAGCAGCCTCTCTACGGTGCATCAGCCCCAGCATTTT. Protein: CSSSLSTVHQPQHF.

V usage is TRBV12-3 or TRBV12-4 and J usage is TRBJ2-5; TRBD1 matches at 12 bases. The CDR3 extends over 15 amino acids. V lost 5 bases, J lost 6 bases, and 7 bases stayed unmatched. The CDR3 nucleotides read TGTGCCAGCAGTCGTGGGGGACAGGGGGCGAAGACCCAGTACTTC. It codes for CASSRGGQGAKTQYF.

This clonotype appeared many times. The rearrangement uses TRBV6-1 and TRBJ1-1; TRBD1 matches at 9 bases. This CDR3 is built from 14 residues. Germline loops: CDR1 MNHNS, CDR2 SASEGT. J lost 4 bases, V lost 6 bases, and 6 bases had no gene match. CDR3 sequence reads: CASSSNRGLTEAFF. CDR3 nucleotide sequence: TGTGCCAGCAGCTCAAACAGGGGGCTCACTGAAGCTTTCTTT.